This T cell receptor beta chain was identified in a study of blood T cell repertoires in COVID-19 (TCRdb year 2020). Describing the broader study: Samples covering the acute and convalescent phases of COVID-19 were provided by collaborators in the United States, Italy and Spain. The material from the prospective study consisted of cDNA or gDNA derived from T cells, B-cell-depleted T cells, or PBMCs. The dataset comprised deeply sampled blood TCRbeta repertoires from subjects exposed to, actively infected with, or recovered from COVID-19. The repertoires were made available in a free public database intended to serve as a resource for research on the immune response to SARS-CoV-2. The samples were drawn from two sources: the first 160 participants of the ongoing ImmuneRACE study, and some 1,300 subjects contributed by 6 global collaborators. Nearly every sample came with metadata listing a de-identified subject ID, COVID-19 status, age in years and sex. HLA class I and class II types, where available, came from metadata supplied by the sample provider rather than from assay-based typing.

Points on this clone: The target of this receptor is not known. Base qualities are not recorded, but no much larger clone differs from it by a single base.

The CDR3 holds 16 amino acids from the cysteine to the phenylalanine. Only the CDR3 part of the read is kept: 48 bases, read in frame from the first base. Trimming removed 4 bases from V and 2 bases from J; the gene matches leave 10 bases unexplained. The germline V gene supplies CDR1 MRHNA and CDR2 SNTAGT. Enrolling through a virtual design, the prospective study's participants ranged in age from roughly 18 to 100 years and lived across 24 United States geographic areas. Cohort assignment in the prospective study relied on participant-reported clinical history from a screening survey and a study questionnaire. ImmuneRACE Cohort 3 recovered participants were defined by two consecutive negative NP/OP PCR tests, healthcare professional clearance, or symptom resolution. In the prospective study, mobile phlebotomists collected whole blood, serum and a nasopharyngeal or oropharyngeal swab from each participant. Prospective study participants could optionally give additional blood draws and questionnaires over an approximately 2-month period. Before DNA extraction, prospective study blood samples were shipped either frozen or at room temperature.

The full study reports these points: How much clinical and demographic metadata was included differed by source and by participant, and the metadata was provided uncurated.

TCRbeta CDR3 regions were amplified from genomic DNA by means of the immunoSEQ Assay, a bias-controlled multiplex PCR. On the authors' methods: Nucleated cell counts per sample were estimated from amplification of reference gene primers within the assay. To quantify the absolute abundance of each unique TCRbeta CDR3 rearrangement, sequence reads were collapsed and filtered. For each sample, productive Simpson clonality was calculated by taking the square root of Simpson's diversity index across productive rearrangements. Entries here come from immuneACCESS through TCRdb and include only in-frame sequences with V and J called. Some clones fail to appear in such tables; in the studies checked, an unresolved V gene covers under half of the shortfall, and the cause of the remainder is unknown. V, J and clone size were drawn from that table, and D and trimming were deduced from the DNA. Counted in this sample were 160,000 or so clones; roughly 84% of them appeared once. The ten largest account for 15% of the sample.

The source material was PBMCs or T cells enriched from blood (not recorded which). Recombination joined TRBV6-4 with TRBJ1-2, and TRBD1 aligns with 7 junction nucleotides. This receptor was obtained from a man aged 50-59 years who had recovered from COVID-19. The sequenced DNA: TGTGCCAGCAGTGTCAATGGCGTGACAGGGAACTATGGCTACACCTTC. The encoded protein is CASSVNGVTGNYGYTF.